The present entry profiles one T cell receptor (beta chain) with its context. Its antigen is undetermined. The data belong to a study of T cell responses to AZD1222 COVID-19 vaccine. CDR3 length: 11 residues. Between the trimmed V and J ends, which lost 2 bases and 5 bases, there was a span of 4 bases. CDR1 is ENHRY and CDR2 is SYGVKD in the germline V gene. Broader study findings: Spike was spanned by vaccine-associated CD4 TCRs, which were dominant at 160-218 and 743-854. The number of AZD1222 recipients seropositive at baseline was only five or six. Variant regions that are unmutated are reportedly the target of nearly half of spike-specific TCRs.

TCRdb keeps only in-frame clones here, not all; method: immunoSEQ multiplex PCR. The repertoire includes more than 140,000 clones, approximately 88% of them detected once, and 2% to 2.5% sits in the top ten. Source: peripheral blood, taken on day 0 of AZD1222 vaccination. The TCR comes from an adult in good health. The chain has TRBV10-3 and TRBJ2-7; D is unresolved. This CDR3 is CAISEDHEQYF. In nucleotides, the CDR3 is TGTGCCATCAGTGAGGACCACGAGCAGTACTTC.